These 14 T cell receptor beta chains were sequenced from one sample in a study of shared clonotypes between healthy human individuals. Sequenced by immunoSEQ multiplex PCR; TCRdb stores in-frame clones only, minus some. The profile shows just under 350,000 clones, around four fifths of them singletons. Input material: memory CD4+ T cells sorted from blood. The sample's subset: CD45RA-negative fraction. The receptors derive from a man aged 25-40 years in good health.

The sample holds one count of this clone. The rearrangement uses TRBV18 and TRBJ2-1; D ambiguous. Trimming removed 1 base from V and 9 bases from J, with 7 bases in between. The length of the CDR3 is 12 residues. Germline V gene lookup returns CDR1 KGHSH and CDR2 LQKENI. As DNA, the CDR3 is TGTGCCAGCTCACCACTGGCTAGTGAGCAGTTCTTC. It translates to CASSPLASEQFF.

The gene calls are TRBV6-5 and TRBJ2-7; D possibly uses TRBD1 or TRBD2 (5 bases each). Trimming pared 5 bases from V and 4 bases from J, leaving 15 bases between. This CDR3 has 14 amino acids. Germline V gene lookup returns CDR1 MNHEY and CDR2 SVGAGI. The CDR3 sequence: CASSPLSGTYEQYF. The CDR3 DNA is TGTGCCAGCAGTCCTCTGTCAGGGACGTACGAGCAGTACTTC.

This clone was found once. This rearrangement joins TRBV5-1 to TRBJ2-2; maybe TRBD1 (6 bases). Germline assignment: CDR1 SGHRS and CDR2 YFSETQ. The germline V and J ends were trimmed by 0 bases and 2 bases, with 14 bases remaining between them. The CDR3 covers 17 residues. The CDR3 region is CASSLEPGHLNTGELFF. The CDR3 bases are TGCGCCAGCAGCTTGGAGCCGGGACACCTAAACACCGGGGAGCTGTTTTTT.

The genes are TRBV6-6 and TRBJ2-3, with D possibly TRBD2 on 6 matching bases. Germline V gene data show CDR1 as MNHNY and CDR2 as SVGAGI (reference sequence). The V end was cut by 7 bases, the J end by 1 base, with 12 bases between. This CDR3 is 14 amino acids long. The CDR3 loop is CASTVGLRTDTQYF. The CDR3, as DNA: TGTGCCAGCACAGTGGGACTCCGCACAGATACGCAGTATTTT.

The chain is built from TRBV7-3 and TRBJ2-1, with 12 bases identical to TRBD2. Germline assignment: CDR1 SGHTA and CDR2 FQGTGA. There are 15 residues in the CDR3. V dropped 4 bases and J dropped 3; count of bases not matched to a gene: 1. CDR3 residues: CASSSTSGSYNEQFF. Written as DNA, the CDR3 is TGTGCCAGCAGCTCGACTAGCGGGAGCTACAATGAGCAGTTCTTC.

V usage is TRBV7-2 and J usage is TRBJ1-3; D might be TRBD1 (5 bases). This CDR3 has 17 residues. V dropped 5 bases and J dropped 1 base, with 18 bases sitting between them. Looked up from germline, CDR1 is SGHTA and CDR2 is FQGNSA. The DNA of the CDR3 is TGTGCCAGCAGCCAAGAGAGCGGGGCTGGGTCTGGAAACACCATATATTTT. This encodes CASSQESGAGSGNTIYF.

This chain uses TRBV9 with TRBJ1-2; the match to TRBD1 covers 7 bases. V shed 2 bases and J 3 bases; nucleotides not matched to a gene: 4. Germline loops: CDR1 SGDLS, CDR2 YYNGEE. The CDR3 length is 14 residues. In nucleotides, the CDR3 is TGTGCCAGCAGCGTTGGACAGGCGCACTATGGCTACACCTTC. Its translation is CASSVGQAHYGYTF.

The chain is built from TRBV11-2 and TRBJ1-2, with D unresolved. Trimming shortened V by 1 base and J by 7 bases, and 10 bases separated the two germline ends. The length of the CDR3 is 13 residues. CDR1 is SGHAT and CDR2 is FQNNGV in the germline V gene. The CDR3 protein is CASSLAGSGGYTF. For the CDR3, the DNA is TGTGCCAGCAGCTTAGCCGGATCGGGTGGCTACACCTTC.

This clone was counted a few times. This chain uses TRBV28 with TRBJ1-2; D gene unclear. The CDR3 spans 13 residues. Trimming pared 1 base from V and 2 bases from J, leaving 5 bases between. CDR1 is MDHEN and CDR2 is SYDVKM in the germline V gene. The CDR3 bases are TGTGCCAGCAGTTTATCGGTCAACTATGGCTACACCTTC. Amino acid sequence: CASSLSVNYGYTF.

This clone was counted only a few times. This rearrangement joins TRBV19 to TRBJ2-1, with D possibly being TRBD2 (6 bases). The V end was cut by 3 bases, the J end by 9 bases, with 18 bases between. The CDR3 loop spans 15 amino acids. CDR1 is LNHDA and CDR2 is SQIVND in the germline V gene (reference sequence). The CDR3, as DNA: TGTGCCAGTAGTATTTTTAGCGGCCAAGTAGGTGAGCAGTTCTTC. Translated: CASSIFSGQVGEQFF.

The chain combines TRBV29-1 with TRBJ1-2; weak D call: TRBD1 (5 bases). Deletions cut 1 base from V and 5 bases from J, with 14 bases between. The V gene's germline CDR1 is SQVTM and CDR2 ANQGSEA. The length of the CDR3 is 14 residues. DNA for the CDR3: TGCAGCGTTGAAGGGCTCGGGGGTTTTTATGGCTACACCTTC. Its translation: CSVEGLGGFYGYTF.

V gene TRBV11-3 combines with J gene TRBJ2-5, with TRBD2 identical over 8 bases. The DNA end is a closer match to TRBJ2-7, so the J assignment may be wrong. This CDR3 contains 14 residues. CDR1 is SGHNT, CDR2 YENEEA, per germline. The CDR3 protein is CASSRGGSPYEQYF. CDR3 nucleotide sequence: TGTGCCAGCAGCCGGGGGGGATCCCCCTACGAGCAGTACTTC.

The chain has TRBV19 and TRBJ1-2; 7 bases agree with TRBD1. From germline, CDR1 is LNHDA and CDR2 SQIVND (reference sequence). V trimming: 7 bases; J trimming: 2 bases; junction bases outside the gene matches: 7. The CDR3 sequence is 14 residues long. CDR3 region: CASIQTGTNYGYTF. DNA of the CDR3: TGTGCCAGTATTCAGACAGGGACCAACTATGGCTACACCTTC.

The chain employs TRBV5-6 and TRBJ1-1; 7 positions match TRBD1. There are 13 residues in the CDR3. V lost 1 base to trimming and J lost 6 bases; unmatched junction nucleotides: 3. The germline V gene has CDR1 SGHDT and CDR2 YYEEEE. CDR3 sequence reads: CASSLYRGPEAFF. CDR3 DNA sequence: TGTGCCAGCAGCTTGTACAGGGGCCCTGAAGCTTTCTTT.